The 14 T cell receptor beta chains listed next were all sequenced from one sample in a study of cytomegalovirus exposure and HLA in healthy donors. The PCR employed 60 Vbeta primers together with 13 Jbeta primers. Profiling relied on immunoSEQ multiplex PCR, and the TCRdb table lists in-frame clones only, not all of them. Of 160,000 or so clones listed, around 78% are singletons. The material sequenced was PBMCs. These receptors all stem from a woman in her forties in good health and CMV-seronegative.

This chain uses TRBV27 with TRBJ2-7; 7 bases agree with TRBD1. The CDR3 contains 15 residues. Losses at the gene ends were 0 bases for V and 3 bases for J; bases not matched to a gene: 5. Germline CDR1 MNHEY, CDR2 SMNVEV (reference sequence). The CDR3 coding sequence is TGTGCCAGCAGTTTATCCGCCGGGACAGACTACGAGCAGTACTTC. Amino acids: CASSLSAGTDYEQYF.

The chain combines TRBV19 with TRBJ1-1; no clear D. Deletions cut 3 bases from V and 4 bases from J, with 9 bases between. The CDR3 length is 13 residues. CDR1 LNHDA and CDR2 SQIVND come from the germline V gene (reference sequence). The CDR3 DNA is TGTGCCAGTAGTATTCGGGGTAGCACTGAAGCTTTCTTT. Protein sequence: CASSIRGSTEAFF.

The V gene is TRBV25-1, the J gene TRBJ1-2, with 8 bases lining up with TRBD1. CDR3 size: 13 residues. V was clipped by 5 bases and J by 4 bases; unmatched bases: 3. The germline V gene has CDR1 MGHDK and CDR2 SYGVNS. The CDR3 DNA sequence: TGTGCCAGCAGTCAGGACAGGGTCTATGGCTACACCTTC. Translation: CASSQDRVYGYTF.

The V and J genes are TRBV15 and TRBJ2-1; D perhaps matches TRBD2 (6 bases). This CDR3 contains 12 residues. V lost 3 bases, J lost 9 bases, and 9 bases lay in between. Per the germline V gene, CDR1 is LNHNV and CDR2 is YYDKDF (reference sequence). CDR3 coding DNA: TGTGCCACCAGCAGGTCGGAGGGTGAGCAGTTCTTC. Protein product: CATSRSEGEQFF.

This chain links TRBV5-4 with TRBJ2-7; 7 bases fit TRBD1. In germline, CDR1 is SGHNT, CDR2 YYREEE (reference sequence). This CDR3 spans 15 amino acids. V trimming: 0 bases; J trimming: 1 base; junction bases outside the gene matches: 4. This CDR3 is CASSLDRGQSYEQYF. The CDR3 DNA is TGTGCCAGCAGCTTGGATAGGGGGCAATCCTACGAGCAGTACTTC.

The chain links TRBV11-3 to TRBJ2-1; TRBD2 agrees at 12 bases. Germline trimming cut 4 bases from V and 6 bases from J; bases unmatched to any gene: 1. Germline V CDR1 and CDR2: SGHNT, YENEEA. The length of the CDR3 is 14 residues. The CDR3 sequence: CASSWTSGTNEQFF. The DNA for the CDR3 is TGTGCCAGCAGCTGGACTAGCGGGACCAATGAGCAGTTCTTC.

V and J are TRBV7-3 and TRBJ1-1; TRBD1 matches at 8 bases. Germline trimming cut 5 bases from V and 5 bases from J; bases unmatched to any gene: 10. Germline V gene data show CDR1 as SGHTA and CDR2 as FQGTGA. The CDR3 totals 15 residues. In DNA, the CDR3 is TGTGCCAGCAGCCAACAGGGGGTAGATCGGACTGAAGCTTTCTTT. This codes for CASSQQGVDRTEAFF.

The chain joins TRBV5-8 to TRBJ1-1; 7 nucleotides line up with TRBD1. The germline CDR1 and CDR2 sequences are SGHTS and YDEGEE. J lost 4 bases, V lost 6 bases, and 9 bases had no gene match. This CDR3 comprises 14 residues. CDR3 region: CASTFGYRGTEAFF. The DNA for the CDR3 is TGTGCCAGCACCTTTGGATACAGGGGCACTGAAGCTTTCTTT.

The V and J genes are TRBV7-3 and TRBJ2-1; TRBD2 matches at 9 bases. V shed 5 bases, J shed 7 bases, and the junction held 12 bases outside the gene matches. Per germline, CDR1 SGHTA and CDR2 FQGTGA. This CDR3 region has 16 residues. The CDR3 loop reads CASSMTSGVSGNEQFF. In DNA form, the CDR3 reads TGTGCCAGCAGCATGACTAGCGGAGTCTCGGGGAATGAGCAGTTCTTC.

V gene TRBV19 combines with J gene TRBJ1-5; TRBD1 is a possible D gene (5 bases). The V and J ends lost 3 bases and 8 bases respectively, with 14 bases between them. CDR3 length equals 14 residues. Germline V lookup: CDR1 LNHDA, CDR2 SQIVND (reference sequence). CDR3 protein: CASSMPPRGEPQHF. The CDR3 nucleotides read TGTGCCAGTAGTATGCCACCCCGGGGGGAGCCCCAGCATTTT.

This sequence joins TRBV5-1 and TRBJ2-3; TRBD2 agrees at 8 bases. Germline V CDR1 and CDR2: SGHRS, YFSETQ. The length of the CDR3 is 15 residues. Trimming removed 4 bases from V and 0 bases from J; junction bases left unmatched: 4. The CDR3 coding sequence is TGCGCCAGCAGCCAAACTAGCGGCAGCACAGATACGCAGTATTTT. Translation: CASSQTSGSTDTQYF.

A remark on this clone: Other DNA variants within this sample encode the same CDR3. The V gene is TRBV30, the J gene TRBJ1-1, with unresolved D. This CDR3 comprises 12 residues. Germline assignment: CDR1 GTSNPN and CDR2 SVGIG (reference sequence). V was cut by 4 bases and J by 1 base, with 7 bases left in between. The CDR3 DNA sequence: TGTGCCTGGAAGCGAGGGAACACTGAAGCTTTCTTT. Translating gives CAWKRGNTEAFF.

The V and J genes are TRBV10-3 and TRBJ2-5; 9 nucleotides agree with TRBD1. Germline V lookup: CDR1 ENHRY, CDR2 SYGVKD. The CDR3 covers 14 residues. The junction had 7 bases not matched to a gene; V was cut back by 6 bases and J by 5 bases. The chain's CDR3 is CAIRPGQGGETQYF. The CDR3 DNA reads TGTGCCATCAGGCCGGGACAGGGAGGCGAGACCCAGTACTTC.

This clone was counted a few times. The rearrangement joins TRBV19 to TRBJ2-7, with TRBD1 matching 7 bases. Germline V CDR1 and CDR2: LNHDA, SQIVND (reference sequence). This CDR3 has 15 amino acids. The ends lost 1 base at V and 4 bases at J; junction bases unmatched: 7. This chain's CDR3 is CASSIAGQLPYEQYF. Here the CDR3 DNA reads TGTGCCAGTAGTATAGCGGGACAGCTCCCTTACGAGCAGTACTTC.